The next 15 T cell receptor beta chains were all read from a single sample in a study of blood T cell repertoires in COVID-19. TCRdb's table, derived via immunoSEQ multiplex PCR, lists solely in-frame clones and lacks some. The data show 190,000 or so clones, roughly 80% seen once. What was sequenced was peripheral blood. The source is a man between 45 and 60 years old who had recovered from COVID-19.

This clone has a handful of counts. V usage is TRBV7-3 and J usage is TRBJ2-1, with a tentative D call TRBD1 (7 bases). The CDR3 has 14 residues. The V end was cut by 4 bases, the J end by 9 bases, with 16 bases between. Per the germline V gene, CDR1 is SGHTA and CDR2 is FQGTGA. CDR3: CASSWTTGVGEQFF. For the CDR3, the DNA is TGTGCCAGCAGCTGGACTACAGGGGTTGGTGAGCAGTTCTTC.

This chain joins TRBV4-3 and TRBJ2-3, with D perhaps TRBD2 (5 bases). Trimming cost V 1 base and J 7 bases, with 9 bases left between them. CDR3 size: 13 residues. Germline V gene sequence: CDR1 LGHNA, CDR2 YSLEER. CDR3 sequence reads: CASSQVEGHTQYF. The DNA for the CDR3 is TGCGCCAGCAGCCAAGTAGAGGGCCATACGCAGTATTTT.

This clone was picked up a small number of times. The chain uses TRBV9 and TRBJ2-3, with D uncertain. The CDR3 covers 14 residues. Per the germline V gene, CDR1 is SGDLS and CDR2 is YYNGEE. Trimming left V 3 bases short and J 7 bases short, with 15 bases between. The CDR3 protein is CASSALSKDNTQYF. CDR3 coding DNA: TGTGCCAGCAGCGCACTATCAAAAGATAATACGCAGTATTTT.

The rearrangement joins TRBV5-1 to TRBJ1-5, with TRBD1 matching over 7 bases. With V trimmed by 4 bases and J by 2 bases, 6 bases remained unmatched. Germline loops: CDR1 SGHRS, CDR2 YFSETQ. The CDR3 spans 15 residues. The CDR3 bases are TGCGCCAGCAGCGTAGGGACAGAACGCAATCAGCCCCAGCATTTT. Translation: CASSVGTERNQPQHF.

J is TRBJ2-7 and V is TRBV4-3, with 8 bases that match TRBD2. CDR1 is LGHNA, CDR2 YSLEER, per germline. The CDR3 runs to 17 residues. J gave up 3 bases and V 2 bases, and 12 bases lay outside the gene matches. The DNA for the CDR3 is TGCGCCAGCAGCCAAACAAATTCGGGACTAGGGATCTACGAGCAGTACTTC. It encodes CASSQTNSGLGIYEQYF.

The genes are TRBV3-1 (or the pseudogene TRBV3-2) and TRBJ1-2, with D hard to call. The V end was cut by 1 base, the J end by 5 bases, with 8 bases between. Germline-derived CDR1 and CDR2 are LGHDT and YNNKEL (reference sequence). CDR3 length: 13 amino acids. The CDR3 reads CASSQVLSYGYTF. CDR3 DNA sequence: TGTGCCAGCAGCCAAGTACTCTCGTATGGCTACACCTTC.

V gene TRBV2 combines with J gene TRBJ2-7; 10 bases are a match to TRBD2. Germline-derived CDR1 and CDR2 are SNHLY and FYNNEI. The CDR3 is made up of 14 amino acids. V lost 6 bases, J lost 3 bases, and 5 bases stayed unmatched. CDR3 bases: TGTGCCAGCAGGTTAGCGGGAGGAATCTACGAGCAGTACTTC. Protein sequence: CASRLAGGIYEQYF.

In its sample, this clone was seen once. The chain combines TRBV5-4 with TRBJ2-1, with 10 bases lining up with TRBD2. The germline CDR1 and CDR2 sequences are SGHNT and YYREEE (reference sequence). This CDR3 contains 15 residues. V shed 0 bases, J shed 8 bases, and the junction held 5 bases outside the gene matches. The CDR3 nucleotides read TGTGCCAGCAGCTTGGAGGCTAGCGGGAGTGATGAGCAGTTCTTC. This codes for CASSLEASGSDEQFF. Complete variable domain (other parts from reference TRBV5-4 and TRBJ2-1): ETGVTQSPTHLIKTRGQQVTLRCSSQSGHNTVSWYQQALGQGPQFIFQYYREEENGRGNFPPRFSGLQFPNYSSELNVNALELDDSALYLCASSLEASGSDEQFFGPGTRLTVL.

V is TRBV5-6 and J is TRBJ2-7, with 11 bases aligning to TRBD1. Trimming removed 3 bases from V and 5 bases from J; junction bases left unmatched: 7. This CDR3 comprises 15 residues. Germline V lookup: CDR1 SGHDT, CDR2 YYEEEE. The CDR3 spells CASSYGTGGPHEQYF. CDR3 bases: TGTGCCAGCAGCTACGGGACAGGGGGTCCCCACGAGCAGTACTTC.

This clone has just one count. V usage is TRBV4-3 and J usage is TRBJ1-5; D may be TRBD1 (6 bases). The germline V gene encodes CDR1 LGHNA and CDR2 YSLEER. The ends were cut back, 0 bases at V and 2 bases at J, with 8 bases in the middle. This CDR3 comprises 15 residues. DNA of the CDR3: TGCGCCAGCAGCCAAGACTACAGGGGCAATCAGCCCCAGCATTTT. Translating gives CASSQDYRGNQPQHF.

The J gene is TRBJ2-5, the V gene TRBV12-3 or TRBV12-4, with a weak D call TRBD2 (7 bases). Trimming removed 6 bases at V and 7 bases at J, with 15 bases between. This CDR3 spans 13 amino acids. The CDR3 reads CASSRGGDGTQYF. CDR3 DNA sequence: TGTGCCAGCAGCCGCGGGGGCGATGGGACCCAGTACTTC.

This clone has a count of ten or more. The chain links TRBV18 to TRBJ1-1; D gene ambiguous. V was clipped by 4 bases and J by 3 bases, with 9 bases between them. CDR3 size: 13 residues. Germline-derived CDR1 and CDR2 are KGHSH and LQKENI. Here the CDR3 DNA reads TGTGCCAGCTCACGGAATCGGGACACTGAAGCTTTCTTT. Translated, it gives CASSRNRDTEAFF.

This chain connects TRBV10-3 to TRBJ2-1; D possibly corresponds to TRBD2 (5 bases). The CDR3 spans 13 residues. The V end lost 7 bases, the J end lost 6 bases, and 13 bases lay between the germline ends. The germline V gene encodes CDR1 ENHRY and CDR2 SYGVKD. Here the CDR3 DNA reads TGTGCCATCAATAGGGAAGGGAGCAATGAGCAGTTCTTC. Its translation is CAINREGSNEQFF.

The J gene is TRBJ2-7, the V gene TRBV5-1, with D hard to call. CDR3 size: 16 residues. The V gene's germline CDR1 is SGHRS and CDR2 YFSETQ. V was shortened by 0 bases and J by 1 base, with 14 bases between the two germline ends. The CDR3 sequence is CASSLEASVISYEQYF. Here the CDR3 DNA reads TGCGCCAGCAGCTTGGAAGCGTCCGTCATTTCCTACGAGCAGTACTTC. Full variable domain (rest looked up from reference TRBV5-1 and TRBJ2-7): KAGVTQTPRYLIKTRGQQVTLSCSPISGHRSVSWYQQTPGQGLQFLFEYFSETQRNKGNFPGRFSGRQFSNSRSEMNVSTLELGDSALYLCASSLEASVISYEQYFGPGTRLTVT.

The gene calls are TRBV30 and TRBJ2-7; TRBD1 might be the D (6 bases). The CDR3 spans 15 residues. V was trimmed by 5 bases and J by 3 bases, leaving 20 bases between them. Germline values: CDR1 GTSNPN, CDR2 SVGIG (reference sequence). The CDR3 coding sequence is TGTGCCTGGGCCCCCCCTGGGGGCCCATACTACGAGCAGTACTTC. Residues: CAWAPPGGPYYEQYF.